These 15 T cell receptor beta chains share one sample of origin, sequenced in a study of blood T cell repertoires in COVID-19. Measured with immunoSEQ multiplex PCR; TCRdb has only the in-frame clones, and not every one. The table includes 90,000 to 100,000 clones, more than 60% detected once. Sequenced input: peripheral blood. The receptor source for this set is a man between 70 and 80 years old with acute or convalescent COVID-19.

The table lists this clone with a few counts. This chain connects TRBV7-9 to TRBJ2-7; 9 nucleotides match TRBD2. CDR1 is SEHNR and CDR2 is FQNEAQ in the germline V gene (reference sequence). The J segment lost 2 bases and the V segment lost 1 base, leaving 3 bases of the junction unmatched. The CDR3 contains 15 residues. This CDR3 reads CASSLEGGGAYEQYF. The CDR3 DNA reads TGTGCCAGCAGCTTAGAAGGCGGGGGGGCCTACGAGCAGTACTTC. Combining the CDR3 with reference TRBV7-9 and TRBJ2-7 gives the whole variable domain DTGVSQNPRHKITKRGQNVTFRCDPISEHNRLYWYRQTLGQGPEFLTYFQNEAQLEKSRLLSDRFSAERPKGSFSTLEIQRTEQGDSAMYLCASSLEGGGAYEQYFGPGTRLTVT.

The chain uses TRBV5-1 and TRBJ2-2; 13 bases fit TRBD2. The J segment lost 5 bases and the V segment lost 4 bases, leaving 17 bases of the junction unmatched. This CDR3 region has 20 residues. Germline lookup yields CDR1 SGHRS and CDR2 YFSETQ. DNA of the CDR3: TGCGCCAGCAGCCTAACGGTACTAGCGGGAGGGCCCGCAGAAACCGGGGAGCTGTTTTTT. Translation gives CASSLTVLAGGPAETGELFF.

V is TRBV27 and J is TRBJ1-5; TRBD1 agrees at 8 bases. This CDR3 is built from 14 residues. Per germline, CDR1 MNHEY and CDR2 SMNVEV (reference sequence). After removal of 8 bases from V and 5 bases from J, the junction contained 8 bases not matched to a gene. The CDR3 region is CASAKDRADQPQHF. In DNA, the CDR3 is TGTGCCAGCGCGAAGGACAGGGCAGATCAGCCCCAGCATTTT.

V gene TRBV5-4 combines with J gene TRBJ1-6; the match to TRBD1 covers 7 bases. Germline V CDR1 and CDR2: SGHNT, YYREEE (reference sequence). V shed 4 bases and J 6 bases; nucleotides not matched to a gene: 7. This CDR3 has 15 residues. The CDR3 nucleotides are TGTGCCAGCAGCCCGGGACAGACCGGTAATTCACCCCTCCACTTT. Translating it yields CASSPGQTGNSPLHF.

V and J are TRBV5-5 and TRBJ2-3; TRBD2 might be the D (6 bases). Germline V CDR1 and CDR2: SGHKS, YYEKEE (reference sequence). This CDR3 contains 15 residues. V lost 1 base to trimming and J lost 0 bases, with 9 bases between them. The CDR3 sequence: CASSLSGLSTDTQYF. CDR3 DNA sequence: TGTGCCAGCAGCTTGTCGGGACTCAGCACAGATACGCAGTATTTT.

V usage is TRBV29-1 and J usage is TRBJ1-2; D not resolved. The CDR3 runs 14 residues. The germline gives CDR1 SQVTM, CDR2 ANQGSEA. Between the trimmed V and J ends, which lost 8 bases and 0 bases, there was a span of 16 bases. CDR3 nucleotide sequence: TGCAGCACAAGAGGGAACGGAGCTAACTATGGCTACACCTTC. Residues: CSTRGNGANYGYTF.

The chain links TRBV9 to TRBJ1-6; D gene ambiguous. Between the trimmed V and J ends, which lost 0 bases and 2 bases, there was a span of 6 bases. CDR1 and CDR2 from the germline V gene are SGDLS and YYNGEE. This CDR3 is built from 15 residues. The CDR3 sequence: CASSVGQAYNSPLHF. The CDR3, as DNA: TGTGCCAGCAGCGTAGGGCAGGCCTATAATTCACCCCTCCACTTT.

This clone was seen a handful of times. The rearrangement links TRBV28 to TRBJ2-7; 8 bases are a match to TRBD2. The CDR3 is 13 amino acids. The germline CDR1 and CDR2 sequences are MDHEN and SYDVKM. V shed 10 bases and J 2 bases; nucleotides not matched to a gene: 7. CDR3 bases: TGTGCCACCTCAACTAGCGGACCCTACGAGCAGTACTTC. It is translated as CATSTSGPYEQYF.

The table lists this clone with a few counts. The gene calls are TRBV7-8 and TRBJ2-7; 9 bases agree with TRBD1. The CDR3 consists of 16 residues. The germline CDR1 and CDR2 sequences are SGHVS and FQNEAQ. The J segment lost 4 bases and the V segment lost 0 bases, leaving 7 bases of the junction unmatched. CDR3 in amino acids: CASSLAQTGGGYEQYF. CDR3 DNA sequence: TGTGCCAGCAGCTTAGCACAAACAGGGGGCGGATACGAGCAGTACTTC.

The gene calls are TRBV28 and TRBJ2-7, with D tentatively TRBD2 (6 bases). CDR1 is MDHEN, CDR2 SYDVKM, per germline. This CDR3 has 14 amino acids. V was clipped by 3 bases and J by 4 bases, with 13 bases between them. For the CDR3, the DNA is TGTGCCAGCAGTTTTCGCGGGATTGGGTACGAGCAGTACTTC. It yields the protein CASSFRGIGYEQYF. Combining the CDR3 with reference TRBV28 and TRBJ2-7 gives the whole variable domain DVKVTQSSRYLVKRTGEKVFLECVQDMDHENMFWYRQDPGLGLRLIYFSYDVKMKEKGDIPEGYSVSREKKERFSLILESASTNQTSMYLCASSFRGIGYEQYFGPGTRLTVT.

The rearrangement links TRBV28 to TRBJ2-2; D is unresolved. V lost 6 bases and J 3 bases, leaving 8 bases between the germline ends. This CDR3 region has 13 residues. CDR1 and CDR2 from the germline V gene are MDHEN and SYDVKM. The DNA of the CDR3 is TGTGCCAGCAGCCTACCGTACACCGGGGAGCTGTTTTTT. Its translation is CASSLPYTGELFF.

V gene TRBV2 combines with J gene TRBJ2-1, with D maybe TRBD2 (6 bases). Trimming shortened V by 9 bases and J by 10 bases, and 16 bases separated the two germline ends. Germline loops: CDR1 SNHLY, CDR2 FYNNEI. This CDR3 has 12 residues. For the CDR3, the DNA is TGTGCCAGTCAAGACCGGGACTTCGAGCAGTTCTTC. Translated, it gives CASQDRDFEQFF.

As DNA, the CDR3 is TGTGCCAGTAGTATACCGGAAGGGGAAGAGACCCAGTACTTC. Translated: CASSIPEGEETQYF. This chain joins TRBV19 and TRBJ2-5; D may be TRBD1 (5 bases). V was clipped by 2 bases and J by 3 bases, with 10 bases between them. CDR3 size: 14 residues. Germline loops: CDR1 LNHDA, CDR2 SQIVND (reference sequence).

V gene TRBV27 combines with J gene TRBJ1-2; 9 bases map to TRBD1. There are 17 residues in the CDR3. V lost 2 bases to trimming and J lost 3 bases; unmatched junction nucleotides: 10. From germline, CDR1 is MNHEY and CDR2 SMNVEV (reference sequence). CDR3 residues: CASSLVGQGKGDYGYTF. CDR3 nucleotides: TGTGCCAGCAGTTTAGTGGGACAGGGAAAGGGGGACTATGGCTACACCTTC.

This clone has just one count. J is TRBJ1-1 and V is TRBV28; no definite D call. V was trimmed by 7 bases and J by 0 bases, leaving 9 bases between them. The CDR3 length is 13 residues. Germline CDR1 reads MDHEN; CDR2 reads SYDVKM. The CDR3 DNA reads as TGTGCCAGCACCCCCCCCATGAACACTGAAGCTTTCTTT. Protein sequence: CASTPPMNTEAFF.